The following is a T cell receptor (beta chain) sequence with its context. Its target is not known. Only in-frame clones appear in the TCRdb table, and some are missing; sequencing was by immunoSEQ multiplex PCR. In the table there are about 160,000 clones, around nine tenths of which are singletons. This entry is derived from a study of cytomegalovirus exposure and HLA in healthy donors. Study-wide findings and caveats: Some public TCRs appeared in many individuals, while most sequences were rare.

Looked up from germline, CDR1 is ENHRY and CDR2 is SYGVKD. This CDR3 region has 14 residues. J was trimmed by 5 bases and V by 5 bases; bases with no gene match: 7. The chain links TRBV10-3 to TRBJ2-5, with TRBD2 matching 8 bases. The receptor's source is a man aged 18 to 29 in good health and CMV-seropositive. Specimen: PBMCs. The CDR3 here is CAISREGRRETQYF. As DNA, the CDR3 is TGTGCCATCAGTCGGGAGGGCCGCCGGGAGACCCAGTACTTC.